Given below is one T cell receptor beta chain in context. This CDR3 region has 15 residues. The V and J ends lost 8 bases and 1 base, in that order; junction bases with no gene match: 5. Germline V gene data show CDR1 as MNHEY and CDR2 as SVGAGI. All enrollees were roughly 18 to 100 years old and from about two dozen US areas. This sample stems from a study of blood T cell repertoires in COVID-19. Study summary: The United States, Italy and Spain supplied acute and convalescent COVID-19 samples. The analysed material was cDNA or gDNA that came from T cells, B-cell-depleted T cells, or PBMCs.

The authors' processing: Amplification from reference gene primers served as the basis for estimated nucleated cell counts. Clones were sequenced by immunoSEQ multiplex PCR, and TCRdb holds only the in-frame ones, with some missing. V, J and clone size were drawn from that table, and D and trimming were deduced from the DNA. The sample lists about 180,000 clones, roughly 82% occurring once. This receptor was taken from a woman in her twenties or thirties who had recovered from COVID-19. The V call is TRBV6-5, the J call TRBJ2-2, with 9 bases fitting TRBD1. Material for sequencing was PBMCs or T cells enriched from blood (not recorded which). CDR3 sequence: CASFPGQGNTGELFF. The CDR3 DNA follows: TGTGCCAGCTTCCCGGGACAGGGGAACACCGGGGAGCTGTTTTTT.